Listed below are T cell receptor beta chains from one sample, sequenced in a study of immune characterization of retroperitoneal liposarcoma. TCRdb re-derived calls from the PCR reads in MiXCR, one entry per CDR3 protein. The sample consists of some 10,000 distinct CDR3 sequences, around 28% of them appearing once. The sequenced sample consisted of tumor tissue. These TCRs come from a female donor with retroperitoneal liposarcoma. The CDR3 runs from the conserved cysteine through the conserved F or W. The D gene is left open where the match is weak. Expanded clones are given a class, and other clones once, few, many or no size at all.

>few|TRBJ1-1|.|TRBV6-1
TGTGCCAGCAGTGAAGCGGCGGCAGGGGCCACTGAAGCTTTCTTT
CASSEAAAGATEAFF
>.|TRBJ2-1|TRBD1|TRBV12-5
TGTGCTAGTGGTACCTCAACCGGGACAGGGGTTAATGAGCAGTTCTTC
CASGTSTGTGVNEQFF
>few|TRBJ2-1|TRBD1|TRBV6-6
TGTGCCAGCAGTTACGGGACAGGGTCCTACAATGAGCAGTTCTTC
CASSYGTGSYNEQFF
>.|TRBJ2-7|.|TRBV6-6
TGTGCCAGCAGTTACTCGAGCGGACTATTCGAGCAGTACTTC
CASSYSSGLFEQYF
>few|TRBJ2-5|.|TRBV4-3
TGCGCCAGCAGCTCATGGGACTTGCAAGAGACCCAGTACTTC
CASSSWDLQETQYF
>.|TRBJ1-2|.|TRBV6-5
TGTGCCAGCAGTTACAACTCCGGGGCCGGGGGCTACACCTTC
CASSYNSGAGGYTF
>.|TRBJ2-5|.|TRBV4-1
TGCGCCAGCAGCCGACTTGTGGGGGGCCAAGAGACCCAGTACTTC
CASSRLVGGQETQYF
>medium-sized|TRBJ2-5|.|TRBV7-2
TGTGCCAGCAGCTTTCATAGGGAGGCCCAGTACTTC
CASSFHREAQYF
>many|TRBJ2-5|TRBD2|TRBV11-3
TGTGCCAGCAGCTTAGTTGTGCGGGAGGGCCGAGAGACCCAGTACTTC
CASSLVVREGRETQYF
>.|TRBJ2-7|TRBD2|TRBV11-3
TGTGCCAGCAGCTTACTTAGCGGGGGGGCCAAAGTTAGTGAGCAGTACTTC
CASSLLSGGAKVSEQYF
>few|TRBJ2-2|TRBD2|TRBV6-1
TGTGCCAGCGCATTAGCGGGAGGCGGCGGGGAGCTGTTTTTT
CASALAGGGGELFF
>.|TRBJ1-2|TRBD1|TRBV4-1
TGCGCCAGCAGCCCCCGGACAGGGACCGACTATGGCTACACCTTC
CASSPRTGTDYGYTF
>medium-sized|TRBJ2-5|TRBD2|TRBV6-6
TGTGCCAGCAGTTACCAGGCCGGGGGAGGGAGGACCCAGTACTTC
CASSYQAGGGRTQYF
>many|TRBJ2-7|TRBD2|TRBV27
TGTGCCAGCAGTTTATCCGGGACTAGCGGGTACTTTAGCTCCTACGAGCAGTACTTC
CASSLSGTSGYFSSYEQYF
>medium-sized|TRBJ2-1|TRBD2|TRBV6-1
TGTGCCAGCAGTCGTACCGGGACTAGGGGAGATTACGAGCAGTTCTTC
CASSRTGTRGDYEQFF
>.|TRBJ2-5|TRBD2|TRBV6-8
TGTGCCAGCAGTGTAGAAGCGGGGGGGCCCGAGACCCAGTACTTC
CASSVEAGGPETQYF
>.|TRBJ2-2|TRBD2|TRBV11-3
TGTGCCAGCAGCTTTTCGGGACTAGCGGAAAACACCGGGGAGCTGTTTTTT
CASSFSGLAENTGELFF
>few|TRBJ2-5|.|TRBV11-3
TGTGCCAGCAGCTTAGGGGTATCGGAGTGGGAGACCCAGTACTTC
CASSLGVSEWETQYF
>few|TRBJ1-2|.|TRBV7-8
TGTGCCAGCAGCTCGGGGACGCTGGACGGAGGCTACACCTTC
CASSSGTLDGGYTF
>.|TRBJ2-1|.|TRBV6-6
TGTGCCAGCAGTTACTCGACGTACAGGAAGAATGAGCAGTTCTTC
CASSYSTYRKNEQFF
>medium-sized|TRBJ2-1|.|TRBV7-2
TGTGCCAGCAGCTTAGGGGGACATCAAGGGGAGACCCAGTTCTTC
CASSLGGHQGETQFF
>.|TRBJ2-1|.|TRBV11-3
TGTGCCAGCAGCTTAAAGGGGGACCTCTACAATGAGCAGTTCTTC
CASSLKGDLYNEQFF
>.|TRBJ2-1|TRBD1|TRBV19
TGTGCCAGTAGCAAGGACAGGGGGCTGGGAAATGAGCAGTTCTTC
CASSKDRGLGNEQFF
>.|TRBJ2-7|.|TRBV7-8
TGTGCCAGCAGCGTGACAGAGAAGGAATACGAGCAGTACTTC
CASSVTEKEYEQYF
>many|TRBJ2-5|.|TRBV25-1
TGTGCCAGCAGTGAAGGTCGGCTTGAGCAGTACTTC
CASSEGRLEQYF
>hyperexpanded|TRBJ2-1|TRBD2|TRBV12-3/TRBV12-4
TGTGCCAGCAGCTATGAGACTAGCGGGAGAAACAATGAGCAGTTCTTC
CASSYETSGRNNEQFF
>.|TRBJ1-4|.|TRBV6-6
TGTGCCAGCAGTTACGGACAGACAACTAATGAAAAACTGTTTTTT
CASSYGQTTNEKLFF
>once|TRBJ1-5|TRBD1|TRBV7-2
TGTGCCAGCAGCTTACGGACAGGGAACAATCAGCCCCAGCATTTT
CASSLRTGNNQPQHF
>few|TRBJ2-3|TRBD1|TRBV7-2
TGTGCCAGCACCCTTAGGGCCTACAGGGGCTTGTCCTACAATGAGCAGTACTTT
CASTLRAYRGLSYNEQYF
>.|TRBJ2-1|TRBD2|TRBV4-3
TGCGCCAGCAGCATATTCCGCGGGAGGGAGGGAGCCTACGAGCAGTTCTTC
CASSIFRGREGAYEQFF
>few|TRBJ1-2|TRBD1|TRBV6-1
TGTGCCAGCACAATTCAGACAGGGGGATACTATGGCTACACCTTC
CASTIQTGGYYGYTF
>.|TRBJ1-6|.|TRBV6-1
.
CASIGQGAYEQFFGPGTRLHF
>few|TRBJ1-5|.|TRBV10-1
TGCGCCAGCAGTGTCCCCTCCGTCGGCAGGGCAAATCAGCCCCAGCATTTT
CASSVPSVGRANQPQHF
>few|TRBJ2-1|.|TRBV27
TGTGCCAGCAGGACGGTGGTTAATGAGCAGTTCTTC
CASRTVVNEQFF
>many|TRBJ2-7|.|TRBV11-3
TGTGCCAGCAGCTCCGGGACTCCCTACGAGCAGTACTTC
CASSSGTPYEQYF
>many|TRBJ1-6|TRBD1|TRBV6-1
TGTGCCAGCGAAGAGGGACAGGCGTATTCACCCCTCCACTTT
CASEEGQAYSPLHF
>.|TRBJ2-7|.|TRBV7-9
TGTGCCAGCAGCTTAATTCCCAGCACCTACAATGAGCAGTACTTC
CASSLIPSTYNEQYF